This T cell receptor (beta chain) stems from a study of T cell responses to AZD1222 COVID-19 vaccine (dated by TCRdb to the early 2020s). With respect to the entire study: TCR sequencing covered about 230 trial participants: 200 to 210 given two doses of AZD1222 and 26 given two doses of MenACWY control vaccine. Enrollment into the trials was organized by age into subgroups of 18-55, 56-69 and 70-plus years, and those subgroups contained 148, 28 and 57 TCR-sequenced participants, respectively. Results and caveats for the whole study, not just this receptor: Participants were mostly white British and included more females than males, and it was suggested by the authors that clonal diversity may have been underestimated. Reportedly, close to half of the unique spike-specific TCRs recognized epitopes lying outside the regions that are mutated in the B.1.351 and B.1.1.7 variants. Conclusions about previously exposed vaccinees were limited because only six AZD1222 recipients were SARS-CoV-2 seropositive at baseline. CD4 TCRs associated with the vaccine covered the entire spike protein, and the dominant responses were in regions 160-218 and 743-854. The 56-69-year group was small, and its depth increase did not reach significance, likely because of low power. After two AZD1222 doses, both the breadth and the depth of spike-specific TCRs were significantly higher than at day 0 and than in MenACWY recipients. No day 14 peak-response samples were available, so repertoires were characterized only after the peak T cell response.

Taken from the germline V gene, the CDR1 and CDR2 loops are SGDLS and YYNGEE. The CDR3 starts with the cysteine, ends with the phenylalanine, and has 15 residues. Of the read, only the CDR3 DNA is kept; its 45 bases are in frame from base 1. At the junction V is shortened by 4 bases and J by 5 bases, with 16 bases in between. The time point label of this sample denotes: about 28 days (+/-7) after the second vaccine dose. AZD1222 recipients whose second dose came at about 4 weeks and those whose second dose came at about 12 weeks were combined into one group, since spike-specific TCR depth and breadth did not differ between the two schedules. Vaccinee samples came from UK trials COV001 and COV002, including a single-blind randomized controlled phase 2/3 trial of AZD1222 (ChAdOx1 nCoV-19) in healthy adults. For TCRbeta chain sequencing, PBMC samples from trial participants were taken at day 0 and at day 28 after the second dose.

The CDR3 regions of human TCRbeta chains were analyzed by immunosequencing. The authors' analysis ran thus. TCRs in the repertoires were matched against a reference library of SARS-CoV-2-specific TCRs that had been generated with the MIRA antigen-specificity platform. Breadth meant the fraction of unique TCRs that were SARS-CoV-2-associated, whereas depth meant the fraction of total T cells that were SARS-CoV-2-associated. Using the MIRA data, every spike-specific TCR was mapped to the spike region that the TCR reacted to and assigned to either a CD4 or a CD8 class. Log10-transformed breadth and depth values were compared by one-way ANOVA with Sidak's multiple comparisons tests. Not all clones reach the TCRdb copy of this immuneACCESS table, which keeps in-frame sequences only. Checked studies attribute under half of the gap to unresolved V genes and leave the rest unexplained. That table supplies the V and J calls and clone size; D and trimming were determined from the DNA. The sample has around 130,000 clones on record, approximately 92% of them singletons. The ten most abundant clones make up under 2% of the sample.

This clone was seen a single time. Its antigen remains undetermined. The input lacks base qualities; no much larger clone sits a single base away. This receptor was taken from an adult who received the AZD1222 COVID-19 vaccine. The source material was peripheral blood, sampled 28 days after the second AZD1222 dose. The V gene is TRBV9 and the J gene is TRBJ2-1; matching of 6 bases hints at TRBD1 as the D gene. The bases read TGTGCCAGCAGCCTCCTAGGACAGCCTCACAATGAGCAGTTCTTC. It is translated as CASSLLGQPHNEQFF.